This T cell receptor (beta chain) was sequenced in a study of cytomegalovirus exposure and HLA in healthy donors. Vbeta (60) and Jbeta (13) primers were used in the PCR. Clones were read by immunoSEQ multiplex PCR, and TCRdb kept only the in-frame ones, dropping some. The sample has more than 85,000 clones; roughly four fifths are singletons. The TCR sequence derives from a male donor in good health and CMV-seropositive. Sequenced: PBMCs.

This CDR3 reads CASSARTATQETQYF. As DNA, the CDR3 is TGTGCCAGCAGTGCACGGACTGCCACCCAAGAGACCCAGTACTTC. The rearrangement links TRBV2 to TRBJ2-5, with a tentative D call TRBD2 (5 bases). Germline V gene sequence: CDR1 SNHLY, CDR2 FYNNEI. Between the trimmed V and J ends, which lost 4 bases and 1 base, there was a span of 13 bases. CDR3 length: 15 amino acids. Together with reference TRBV2 and TRBJ2-5, the CDR3 gives the full variable domain: EPEVTQTPSHQVTQMGQEVILRCVPISNHLYFYWYRQILGQKVEFLVSFYNNEISEKSEIFDDQFSVERPDGSNFTLKIRSTKLEDSAMYFCASSARTATQETQYFGPGTRLLVL.